A single sample gave rise to the 20 T cell receptor beta chains below, sequenced in a study of T cells after posttransplantation cyclophosphamide (dated by TCRdb to between 2015 and 2016). Libraries were built with the immunoSEQ multiplex PCR assay. TCRdb's version of the immuneACCESS table is confined to in-frame rearrangements and falls short of the full clone set. An unresolved V gene accounts for under half of the shortfall where checked; the remainder is of unknown origin. The sample has fewer than 30,000 clones on record, approximately 85% of them singletons. The leading ten clones occupy approximately 6.5% of the sample. The sequenced sample consisted of PBMCs. These receptor sequences come from a woman aged 55-70 years with a blood cancer, CMV-positive, and with a related stem cell donor.

J is TRBJ2-2 and V is TRBV7-2; a weak D match, TRBD1 (6 bases). Trimming shortened V by 3 bases and J by 3 bases, and 14 bases separated the two germline ends. The CDR3 is 16 amino acids. Germline assignment: CDR1 SGHTA and CDR2 FQGNSA. In nucleotides, the CDR3 is TGTGCCAGCAGCTTGGGGCAGGGGACGTACACCGGGGAGCTGTTTTTT. Translated, it gives CASSLGQGTYTGELFF.

The V gene is TRBV5-1, the J gene TRBJ2-1; weak D call: TRBD2 (6 bases). Trimming removed 5 bases at V and 7 bases at J, with 28 bases between. CDR3 length: 18 residues. Per the germline V gene, CDR1 is SGHRS and CDR2 is YFSETQ. Here the CDR3 reads CASRRTLMVGSIKNEQFF. The CDR3 DNA is TGCGCCAGCAGACGAACGTTGATGGTCGGGAGTATCAAGAATGAGCAGTTCTTC.

This chain links TRBV9 with TRBJ2-1; 7 positions agree with TRBD2. CDR1 and CDR2 (germline): SGDLS, YYNGEE. The junction had 3 bases not matched to a gene; V was cut back by 3 bases and J by 0 bases. CDR3 size: 15 residues. This CDR3 reads CASSDGGSSYNEQFF. The CDR3 DNA reads as TGTGCCAGCAGCGACGGCGGGAGCTCCTACAATGAGCAGTTCTTC.

This clone was counted a few times. The chain has TRBV7-9 and TRBJ1-5; tentative D call: TRBD1 (5 bases). Between the trimmed V and J ends, which lost 5 bases and 2 bases, there was a span of 16 bases. Germline assignment: CDR1 SEHNR and CDR2 FQNEAQ (reference sequence). This CDR3 has 16 residues. CDR3 sequence (DNA): TGTGCCAGCAGCCAAGAGGAGGGGCCGGGCAATCAGCCCCAGCATTTT. It yields the protein CASSQEEGPGNQPQHF.

This clone is termed large. The junction departs from germline at one end; a sequencing error may be responsible. The V call is TRBV6-4, the J call TRBJ2-7, with D possibly TRBD1 on 6 matching bases. The V gene's germline CDR1 is MRHNA and CDR2 SNTAGT. The CDR3 runs to 13 residues. CDR3 bases: TGCACAGGGATTCGATTGGCGCTCTACGAGCAGTACTTC. Translation gives CTGIRLALYEQYF.

The J gene is TRBJ1-2, the V gene TRBV16; D unresolved. V lost 2 bases, J lost 0 bases, and 7 bases lay in between. The germline gives CDR1 KGHSY, CDR2 FQNENV. This CDR3 is 14 amino acids long. This CDR3 is CASSQAYSNYGYTF. The CDR3 DNA follows: TGTGCCAGCAGCCAAGCTTACTCTAACTATGGCTACACCTTC.

V usage is TRBV30 and J usage is TRBJ1-5; no reliable D call. The CDR3 spans 13 residues. Germline V lookup: CDR1 GTSNPN, CDR2 SVGIG (reference sequence). Trimming stripped 1 base from V and 2 bases from J, with 6 bases between. The CDR3 here is CAWSADGNQPQHF. CDR3 nucleotide sequence: TGTGCCTGGAGTGCAGATGGCAATCAGCCCCAGCATTTT.

The CDR3 DNA reads TGTGCCAGTGGGTTACAGTACAATGAGCAGTTCTTC. Translated: CASGLQYNEQFF. V and J are TRBV19 and TRBJ2-1; D is ambiguous. From germline, CDR1 is LNHDA and CDR2 SQIVND (reference sequence). CDR3 length equals 12 residues. V was pared by 8 bases and J by 4 bases, with 9 bases between. Full variable domain (missing parts from reference TRBV19 and TRBJ2-1): DGGITQSPKYLFRKEGQNVTLSCEQNLNHDAMYWYRQDPGQGLRLIYYSQIVNDFQKGDIAEGYSVSREKKESFPLTVTSAQKNPTAFYLCASGLQYNEQFFGPGTRLTVL.

The chain carries TRBV4-2 and TRBJ2-7; no clear D. V dropped 1 base and J dropped 1 base, with 5 bases sitting between them. This CDR3 contains 13 residues. Germline V gives CDR1 LGHNA, CDR2 YNFKEQ. In nucleotides, the CDR3 is TGTGCCAGCAGCCAAGTGCAGTCCTACGAGCAGTACTTC. As protein: CASSQVQSYEQYF.

The genes are TRBV5-4 and TRBJ2-2; tentative D call: TRBD1 (5 bases). V was cut by 4 bases and J by 9 bases, with 13 bases left in between. Germline V gene lookup returns CDR1 SGHNT and CDR2 YYREEE (reference sequence). The CDR3 totals 13 residues. The CDR3 DNA reads as TGTGCCAGCAGCCAGCCGACAGACAGGGAGCTGTTTTTT. Protein: CASSQPTDRELFF.

This clone is termed medium-sized. The rearrangement links TRBV11-2 to TRBJ2-1, with 12 nucleotides matching TRBD2. The CDR3 is made up of 17 amino acids. Germline values: CDR1 SGHAT, CDR2 FQNNGV. V lost 4 bases to trimming and J lost 9 bases; unmatched junction nucleotides: 13. CDR3 bases: TGTGCCAGCAGCTACTCGAGGACTAGCGGGAATCGGGGTGAGCAGTTCTTC. It yields the protein CASSYSRTSGNRGEQFF.

The V gene is TRBV11-2, the J gene TRBJ1-3, with D uncertain. V was trimmed by 0 bases and J by 4 bases, leaving 10 bases between them. Germline values: CDR1 SGHAT, CDR2 FQNNGV. The CDR3 sequence is 15 residues long. The CDR3 loop is CASSLDRVGGNTIYF. CDR3 nucleotide sequence: TGTGCCAGCAGCTTAGACCGGGTCGGAGGAAACACCATATATTTT.

The rearrangement joins TRBV11-2 to TRBJ2-2; D unresolved. V lost 5 bases and J 3 bases, leaving 13 bases between the germline ends. CDR1 and CDR2 (germline): SGHAT, FQNNGV. CDR3 length: 15 residues. The DNA for the CDR3 is TGTGCCAGCAGCCCTAAAGGAGTTGACACCGGGGAGCTGTTTTTT. It is translated as CASSPKGVDTGELFF.

This chain connects TRBV5-1 to TRBJ2-7; a possible D gene is TRBD2 (6 bases). With 4 bases removed from V and 2 bases from J, the gap between germline ends came to 13 bases. The CDR3 runs 14 residues. CDR1 is SGHRS and CDR2 is YFSETQ in the germline V gene. The CDR3 DNA follows: TGCGCCAGCAGCCCCGACGGGAGCGCCTACGAGCAGTACTTC. Translated: CASSPDGSAYEQYF.

This chain joins TRBV11-1 and TRBJ2-7, with D maybe TRBD2 (7 bases). The CDR3 consists of 14 residues. Trimming stripped 6 bases from V and 2 bases from J, with 14 bases between. Germline V lookup: CDR1 SGHAT, CDR2 FQDESV (reference sequence). CDR3: CASSGGGGTYEQYF. The CDR3 DNA is TGTGCCAGCAGTGGGGGGGGCGGTACCTACGAGCAGTACTTC.

The V and J genes are TRBV27 and TRBJ1-5; D gene unclear. V was trimmed by 6 bases and J by 4 bases, leaving 10 bases between them. The CDR3 has 13 amino acids. Germline lookup yields CDR1 MNHEY and CDR2 SMNVEV (reference sequence). CDR3 loop: CASRRHDNQPQHF. CDR3 nucleotide sequence: TGTGCCAGCAGACGACATGATAATCAGCCCCAGCATTTT.

In DNA form, the CDR3 reads TGTGCCAGCAGCTTTCAGGGGCTTGGCGTTAACACCGGGGAGCTGTTTTTT. Translating gives CASSFQGLGVNTGELFF. The rearrangement links TRBV7-9 to TRBJ2-2; D is perhaps TRBD1 (6 bases). This CDR3 contains 17 residues. Per germline, CDR1 SEHNR and CDR2 FQNEAQ (reference sequence). V was clipped by 3 bases and J by 2 bases, with 16 bases between them.

The chain combines TRBV5-4 with TRBJ1-4; no definite D call. The CDR3 contains 17 residues. Trimming removed 2 bases at V and 1 base at J, with 15 bases between. Germline V gene data show CDR1 as SGHNT and CDR2 as YYREEE (reference sequence). CDR3 nucleotides: TGTGCCAGCAGCTTAGACGGGAGGATAAAAACTAATGAAAAACTGTTTTTT. Translation gives CASSLDGRIKTNEKLFF.

The rearrangement uses TRBV19 and TRBJ2-3; unclear D gene. V dropped 3 bases and J dropped 6 bases, with 4 bases sitting between them. Germline lookup yields CDR1 LNHDA and CDR2 SQIVND (reference sequence). The CDR3 contains 11 residues. CDR3 sequence reads: CASSILDTQYF. The CDR3 DNA follows: TGTGCCAGTAGTATTCTGGATACGCAGTATTTT.

This chain joins TRBV11-3 and TRBJ2-7; 7 nucleotides agree with TRBD1. CDR1 and CDR2 from the germline V gene are SGHNT and YENEEA. CDR3 size: 16 residues. With 4 bases clipped from V and 3 bases from J, the junction kept 12 bases outside the gene matches. CDR3 residues: CASSSSPTGSGYEQYF. DNA for the CDR3: TGTGCCAGCAGCTCTTCCCCGACAGGGTCCGGCTACGAGCAGTACTTC.